The TCR beta chain described here comes from a study of CD4 T cells in relation to SARS-CoV-2 and coronaviruses. Overall study: After 10 days of antigen culture, PBMC TCR beta CDR3s were sequenced. The negative reference was HIV-1 Nef peptide pool or peptide-free culture.

Study results and limitations: Crossreactive clones expanded significantly less to SARS-CoV-2 than monoreactive clones.

Repertoires were generated with immunoSEQ multiplex PCR, while TCRdb's copy carries only in-frame clones and drops some. The sample consists of 25,000 to 30,000 clones, 60% to 85% of them appearing once. Comments on this clone: The antigen is not known.

V lost 4 bases and J 13 bases, leaving 17 bases between the germline ends. Germline CDR1 is MNHEY and CDR2 is SVGEGT. The length of the CDR3 is 12 residues. The unexposed donors gave CD4+ T cells in 2011-2018, prior to COVID-19. After 10 to 11 days of culture, CD4+ T cells were isolated. Cells permitting, SARS-CoV-2 S/N and four cold-coronavirus spikes were tested on unexposed-donor CD4+ T cells. The V and J genes are TRBV6-2 or TRBV6-3 and TRBJ2-7, with a weak D call TRBD2 (5 bases). Sequencing was done on a sample of CD4+ T cells from PBMCs, cultured in vitro. The sequence was collected from a human donor in good health. The CDR3 loop reads CASSSTLVGYYF. The CDR3 nucleotides read TGTGCCAGCAGTTCCACACTAGTTGGTTATTACTTC.